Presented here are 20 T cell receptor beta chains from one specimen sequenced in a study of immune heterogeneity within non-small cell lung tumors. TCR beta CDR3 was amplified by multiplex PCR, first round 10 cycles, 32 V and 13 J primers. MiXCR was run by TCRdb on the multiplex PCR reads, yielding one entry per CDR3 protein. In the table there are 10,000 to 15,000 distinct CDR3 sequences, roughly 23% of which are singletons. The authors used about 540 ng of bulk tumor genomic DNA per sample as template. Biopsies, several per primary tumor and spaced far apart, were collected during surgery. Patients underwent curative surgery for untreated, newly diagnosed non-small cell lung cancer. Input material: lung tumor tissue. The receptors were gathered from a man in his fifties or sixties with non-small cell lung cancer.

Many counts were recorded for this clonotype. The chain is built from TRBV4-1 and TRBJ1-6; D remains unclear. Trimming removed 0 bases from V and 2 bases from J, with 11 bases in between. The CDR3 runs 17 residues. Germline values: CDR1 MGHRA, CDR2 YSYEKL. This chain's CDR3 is CASSQDGRRTYNSPLHF. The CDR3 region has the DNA TGCGCCAGCAGCCAAGATGGACGGAGAACCTATAATTCACCCCTCCACTTT.

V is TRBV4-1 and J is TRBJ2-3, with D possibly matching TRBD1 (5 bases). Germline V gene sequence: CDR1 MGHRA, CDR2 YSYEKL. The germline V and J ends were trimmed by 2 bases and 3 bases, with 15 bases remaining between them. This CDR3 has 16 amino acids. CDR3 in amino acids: CASSQFISGNTDTQYF. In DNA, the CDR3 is TGCGCCAGCAGCCAATTCATCTCAGGGAATACAGATACGCAGTATTTT.

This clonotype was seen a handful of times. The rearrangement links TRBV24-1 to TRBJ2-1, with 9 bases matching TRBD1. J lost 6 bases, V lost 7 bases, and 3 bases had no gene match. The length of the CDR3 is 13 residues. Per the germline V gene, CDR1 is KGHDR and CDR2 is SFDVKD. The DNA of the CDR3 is TGTGCCACCAGACAGGGGGCGGGCAATGAGCAGTTCTTC. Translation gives CATRQGAGNEQFF.

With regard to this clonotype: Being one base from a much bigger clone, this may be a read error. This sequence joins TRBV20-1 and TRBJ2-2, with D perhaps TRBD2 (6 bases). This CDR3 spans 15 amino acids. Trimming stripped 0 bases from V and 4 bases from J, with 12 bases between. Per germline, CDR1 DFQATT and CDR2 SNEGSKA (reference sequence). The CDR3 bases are TGCAGTGCTAGAGAAGTAGCGGTAGCCACCGGGGAGCTGTTTTTT. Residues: CSAREVAVATGELFF.

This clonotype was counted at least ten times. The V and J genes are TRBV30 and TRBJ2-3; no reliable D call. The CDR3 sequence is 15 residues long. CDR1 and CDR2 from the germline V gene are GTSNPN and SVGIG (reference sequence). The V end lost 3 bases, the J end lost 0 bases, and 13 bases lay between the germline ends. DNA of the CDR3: TGTGCCTGGAGCCACATAGCCCTAAGCACAGATACGCAGTATTTT. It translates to CAWSHIALSTDTQYF.

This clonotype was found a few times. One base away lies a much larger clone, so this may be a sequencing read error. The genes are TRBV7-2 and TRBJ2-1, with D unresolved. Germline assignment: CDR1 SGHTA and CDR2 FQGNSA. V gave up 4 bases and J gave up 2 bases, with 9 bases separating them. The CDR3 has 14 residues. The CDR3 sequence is CASSWNGPYNEQFF. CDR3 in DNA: TGTGCCAGCAGCTGGAATGGACCCTACAATGAGCAGTTCTTC.

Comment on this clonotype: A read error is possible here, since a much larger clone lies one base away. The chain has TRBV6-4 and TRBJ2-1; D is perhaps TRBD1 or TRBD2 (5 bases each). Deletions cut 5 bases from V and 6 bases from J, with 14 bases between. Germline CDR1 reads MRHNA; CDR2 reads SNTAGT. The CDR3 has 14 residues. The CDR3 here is CASSRLPGTNEQFF. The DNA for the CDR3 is TGTGCCAGCAGTAGACTCCCCGGGACCAATGAGCAGTTCTTC.

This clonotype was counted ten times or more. The CDR3 region has the DNA TGTGCCAGCAGCCTAGGAGGGACTTTGCACTATGGCTACACCTTC. Translation: CASSLGGTLHYGYTF. The chain combines TRBV3-1 with TRBJ1-2, with a possible D match to TRBD1 (5 bases). V dropped 4 bases and J dropped 3 bases, with 15 bases sitting between them. Per germline, CDR1 LGHDT and CDR2 YNNKEL (reference sequence). The CDR3 totals 15 residues. The variable domain in full, completed from reference TRBV3-1 and TRBJ1-2, reads DTAVSQTPKYLVTQMGNDKSIKCEQNLGHDTMYWYKQDSKKFLKIMFSYNNKELIINETVPNRFSPKSPDKAHLNLHINSLELGDSAVYFCASSLGGTLHYGYTFGSGTRLTVV.

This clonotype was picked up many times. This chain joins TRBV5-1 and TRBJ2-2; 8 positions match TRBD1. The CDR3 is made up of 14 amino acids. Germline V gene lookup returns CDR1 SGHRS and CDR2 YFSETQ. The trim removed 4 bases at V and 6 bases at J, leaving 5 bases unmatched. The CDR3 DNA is TGCGCCAGCAGCCTAACACAGGGGGCCGGGGAGCTGTTTTTT. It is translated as CASSLTQGAGELFF.

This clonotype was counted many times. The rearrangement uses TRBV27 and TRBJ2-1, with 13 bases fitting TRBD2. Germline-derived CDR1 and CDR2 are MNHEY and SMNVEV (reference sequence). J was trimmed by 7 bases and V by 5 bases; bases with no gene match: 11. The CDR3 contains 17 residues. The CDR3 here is CASSPLGGLAGVNEQFF. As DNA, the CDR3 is TGTGCCAGCAGTCCCCTGGGAGGACTAGCGGGAGTGAATGAGCAGTTCTTC.

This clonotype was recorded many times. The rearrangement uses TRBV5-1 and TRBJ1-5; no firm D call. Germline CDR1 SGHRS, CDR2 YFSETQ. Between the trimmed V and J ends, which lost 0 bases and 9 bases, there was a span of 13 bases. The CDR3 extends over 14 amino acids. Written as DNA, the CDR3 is TGCGCCAGCAGCTTGGACGGGAAAAGAGCGCCCCAGCATTTT. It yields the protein CASSLDGKRAPQHF.

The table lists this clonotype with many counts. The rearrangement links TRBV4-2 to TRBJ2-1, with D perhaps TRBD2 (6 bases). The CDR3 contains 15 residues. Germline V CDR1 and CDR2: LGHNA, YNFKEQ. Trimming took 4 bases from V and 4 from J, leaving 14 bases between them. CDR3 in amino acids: CASSRSGGEYNEQFF. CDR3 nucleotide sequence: TGTGCCAGCAGCCGGAGCGGAGGGGAATACAATGAGCAGTTCTTC.

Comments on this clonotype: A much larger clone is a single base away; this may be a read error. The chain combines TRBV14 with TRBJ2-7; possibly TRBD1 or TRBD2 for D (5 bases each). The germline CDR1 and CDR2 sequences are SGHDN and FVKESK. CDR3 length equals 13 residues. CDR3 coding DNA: TGTGACAGCAGCCTGGGACCCTACTACGAGCAGTACTTC. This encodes CDSSLGPYYEQYF.

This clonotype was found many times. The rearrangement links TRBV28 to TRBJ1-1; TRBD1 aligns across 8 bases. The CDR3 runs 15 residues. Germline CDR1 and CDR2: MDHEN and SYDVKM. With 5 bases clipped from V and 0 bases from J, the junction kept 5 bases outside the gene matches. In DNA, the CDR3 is TGTGCCAGCAGTGGGACAGGCCGGATGAACACTGAAGCTTTCTTT. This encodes CASSGTGRMNTEAFF.

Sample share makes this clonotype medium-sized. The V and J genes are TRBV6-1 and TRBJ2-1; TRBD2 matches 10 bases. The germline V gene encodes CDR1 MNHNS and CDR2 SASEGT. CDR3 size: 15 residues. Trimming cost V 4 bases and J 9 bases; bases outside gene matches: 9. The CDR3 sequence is CASSGASGSAAEQFF. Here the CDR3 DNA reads TGTGCCAGCAGTGGAGCTAGCGGGAGCGCCGCTGAGCAGTTCTTC.

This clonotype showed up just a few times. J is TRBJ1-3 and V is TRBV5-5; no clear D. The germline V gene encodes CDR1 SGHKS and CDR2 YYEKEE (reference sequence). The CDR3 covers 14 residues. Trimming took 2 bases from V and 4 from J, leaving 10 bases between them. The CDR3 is CASSFTDQGNTIYF. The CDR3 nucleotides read TGTGCCAGCAGCTTTACAGATCAGGGAAACACCATATATTTT.

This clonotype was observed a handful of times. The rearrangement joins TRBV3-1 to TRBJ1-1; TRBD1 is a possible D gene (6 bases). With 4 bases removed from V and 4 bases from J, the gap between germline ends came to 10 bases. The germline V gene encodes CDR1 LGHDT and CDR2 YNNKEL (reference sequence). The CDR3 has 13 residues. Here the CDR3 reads CASSPQGITEAFF. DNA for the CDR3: TGTGCCAGCAGCCCTCAGGGGATCACTGAAGCTTTCTTT.

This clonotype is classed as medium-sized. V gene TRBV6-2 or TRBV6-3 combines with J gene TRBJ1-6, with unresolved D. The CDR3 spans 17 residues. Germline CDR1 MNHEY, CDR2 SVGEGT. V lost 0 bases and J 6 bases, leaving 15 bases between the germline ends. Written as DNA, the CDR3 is TGTGCCAGCAGTTACTCTCAAATCCGGGTTCCTAATTCACCCCTCCACTTT. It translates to CASSYSQIRVPNSPLHF.

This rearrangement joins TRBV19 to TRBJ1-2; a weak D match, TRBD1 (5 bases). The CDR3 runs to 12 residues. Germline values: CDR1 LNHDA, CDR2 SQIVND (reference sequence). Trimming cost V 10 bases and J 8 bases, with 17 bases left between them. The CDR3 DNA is TGTGCCACCGAGGACATCCGACGCGGCTACACCTTC. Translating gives CATEDIRRGYTF.

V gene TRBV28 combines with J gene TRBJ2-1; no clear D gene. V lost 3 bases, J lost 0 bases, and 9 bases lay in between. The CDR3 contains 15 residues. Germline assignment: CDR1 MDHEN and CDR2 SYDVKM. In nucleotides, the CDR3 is TGTGCCAGCAGTTTCGGGTGGGTCTCCTACAATGAGCAGTTCTTC. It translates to CASSFGWVSYNEQFF.